The source of this TCR beta chain is a study of blood T cell repertoires in COVID-19 (dated by TCRdb to 2019 to 2021). Turning to the overall study: Collaborator samples came from the United States, Italy and Spain and covered acute and convalescent phases of COVID-19. The material from the prospective study consisted of cDNA or gDNA derived from T cells, B-cell-depleted T cells, or PBMCs. Subjects who had been exposed to COVID-19, were actively infected with it, or had recovered from it provided the deeply sampled blood TCRbeta repertoires that made up the dataset. The repertoires were released in a freely available public database intended as a resource for research on the immune response to SARS-CoV-2. Samples were obtained from the ongoing ImmuneRACE study (first 160 participants) and from 950 to 1,500 subjects provided by 6 global collaborators. A de-identified subject ID, COVID-19 status, age in years and sex were almost always included in the sample metadata. Where available, HLA class I and class II types were obtained from metadata supplied by the sample provider rather than from assay-based typing.

TCRbeta CDR3 regions were amplified from genomic DNA by means of the immunoSEQ Assay, a bias-controlled multiplex PCR. The original pipeline was this. The number of nucleated cells in each sample was estimated by amplification of reference gene primers within the assay. To quantify the absolute abundance of each unique TCRbeta CDR3 rearrangement, sequence reads were collapsed and filtered. Productive Simpson clonality was computed per sample as the square root of Simpson's diversity index over productive rearrangements. As stored in TCRdb, this immuneACCESS dataset retains in-frame rearrangements with V and J assigned. A fraction of the clones does not appear; measured against another copy, unresolved V genes explain less than half of the discrepancy, and the remainder lacks a known reason. That table furnishes V, J and clone size, whereas the DNA furnished D and trimming. The sample yields some 320,000 clones; about 85% were counted once. The ten largest clones represent approximately 1.9% of the sample.

To note about this clone: The clone's antigen remains unknown. No clone much larger than this one lies a single base away; base qualities are absent.

Enrolling through a virtual design, the prospective study's participants ranged in age from roughly 18 to 89 years and lived across roughly 23 United States geographic areas. In the prospective study, cohorts were assigned on the basis of participant-reported clinical history obtained from a screening survey and a study questionnaire. Exposed participants were defined as having been in contact with someone with a PCR-confirmed or clinician-diagnosed COVID-19 case within 2 weeks of study entry. Each participant in the prospective study had whole blood, serum and a nasopharyngeal or oropharyngeal swab collected by mobile phlebotomists. Prospective study participants could optionally give additional blood draws and questionnaires over an approximately 2-month period. Before DNA extraction, blood samples from the prospective study were shipped at room temperature or frozen. From the germline V gene, CDR1 is MDHEN and CDR2 is SYDVKM. Counted from cysteine to phenylalanine, this CDR3 has 16 amino acids. Just the 48-base CDR3 DNA is kept, in frame starting at base 1. Deletion took 7 bases off V and 0 bases off J, with a span of 18 bases between the germline ends.

Overall results and qualifications from the work: Clinical and demographic metadata were provided uncurated, with the amount varying by source and participant.

The rearrangement combines TRBV28 with TRBJ1-1; the D gene is possibly TRBD1, with 5 bases matching. This TCR was sampled from a woman aged 25 to 39 who had been exposed to COVID-19. Material for sequencing was PBMCs or T cells enriched from blood (not recorded which). In nucleotide form, the sequence is TGTGCCAGCACCTCGGGAGGGGCCACCCTGAACACTGAAGCTTTCTTT. The translation is CASTSGGATLNTEAFF.